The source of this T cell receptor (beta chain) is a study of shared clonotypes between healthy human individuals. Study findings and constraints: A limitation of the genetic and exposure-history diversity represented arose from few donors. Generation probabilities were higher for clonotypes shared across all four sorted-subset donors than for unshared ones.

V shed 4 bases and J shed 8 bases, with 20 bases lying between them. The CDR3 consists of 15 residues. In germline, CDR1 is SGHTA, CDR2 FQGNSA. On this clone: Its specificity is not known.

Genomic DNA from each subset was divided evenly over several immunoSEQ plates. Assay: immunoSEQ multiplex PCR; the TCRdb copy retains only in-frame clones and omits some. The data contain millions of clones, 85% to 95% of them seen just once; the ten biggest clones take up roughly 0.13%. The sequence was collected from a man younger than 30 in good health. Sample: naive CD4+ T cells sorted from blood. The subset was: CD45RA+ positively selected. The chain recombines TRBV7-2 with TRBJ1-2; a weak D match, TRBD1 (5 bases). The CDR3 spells CASSSSGTLPGGYTF. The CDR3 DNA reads TGTGCCAGCAGCTCATCCGGGACCCTTCCAGGGGGCTACACCTTC.